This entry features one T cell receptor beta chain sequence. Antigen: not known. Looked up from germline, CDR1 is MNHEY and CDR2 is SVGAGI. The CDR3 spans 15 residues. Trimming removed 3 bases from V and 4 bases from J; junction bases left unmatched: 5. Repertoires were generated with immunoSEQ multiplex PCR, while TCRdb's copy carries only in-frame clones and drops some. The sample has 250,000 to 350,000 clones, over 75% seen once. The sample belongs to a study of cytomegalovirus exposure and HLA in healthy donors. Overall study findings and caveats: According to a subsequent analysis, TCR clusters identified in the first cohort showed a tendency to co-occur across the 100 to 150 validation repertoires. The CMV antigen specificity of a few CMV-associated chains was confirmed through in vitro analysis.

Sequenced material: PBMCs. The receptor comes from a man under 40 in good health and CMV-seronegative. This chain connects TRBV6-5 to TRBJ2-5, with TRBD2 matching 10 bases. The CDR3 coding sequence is TGTGCCAGCAGTTATTCTGAGCGGGGGGGAGAGACCCAGTACTTC. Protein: CASSYSERGGETQYF.